The T cell receptor (beta chain) under discussion was sequenced for a study of T cells in Graves' hyperthyroidism and ophthalmopathy. RNA transcripts gave rise to amplified TCR beta CDR3 regions. An initial round of RT-PCR targeting the TCR CDR3 relied on the HTBI primer set. TCRdb itself ran the multiplex PCR reads through MiXCR, one entry per CDR3 protein. The sample records roughly 200,000 distinct CDR3 sequences, about 17% being singletons. This CDR3 contains 13 residues. The V end lost 6 bases, the J end lost 3 bases, and 10 bases lay between the germline ends. Germline assignment: CDR1 KGHDR and CDR2 SFDVKD. A patient was excluded if there was uncontrolled infection, other autoimmune disease, pregnancy or lactation. This clonotype was recorded at least ten times. The antigen is unknown. The study, taken as a whole, reports: Blood held most thyroid clonotypes expanded above 0.001 frequency.

This rearrangement joins TRBV24-1 to TRBJ2-5, with D possibly being TRBD1 (5 bases). The sample consisted of blood. The clonotype was recovered from a man aged 40-50 years with Graves' hyperthyroidism. For the CDR3, the DNA is TGTGCCACCAGTTCCACAGGAGAAGAGACCCAGTACTTC. Its translation is CATSSTGEETQYF.